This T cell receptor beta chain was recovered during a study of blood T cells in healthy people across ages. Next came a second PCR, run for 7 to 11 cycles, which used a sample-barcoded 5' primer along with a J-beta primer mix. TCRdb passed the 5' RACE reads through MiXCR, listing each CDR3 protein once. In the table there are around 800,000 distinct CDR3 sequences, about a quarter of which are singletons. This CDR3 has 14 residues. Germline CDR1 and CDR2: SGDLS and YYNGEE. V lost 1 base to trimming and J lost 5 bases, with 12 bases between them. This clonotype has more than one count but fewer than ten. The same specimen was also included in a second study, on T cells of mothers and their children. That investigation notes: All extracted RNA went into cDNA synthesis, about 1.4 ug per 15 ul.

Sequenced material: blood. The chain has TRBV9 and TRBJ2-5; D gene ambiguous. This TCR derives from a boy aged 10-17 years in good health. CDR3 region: CASSVSPGYETQYF. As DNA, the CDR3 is TGTGCCAGCAGCGTATCCCCCGGGTATGAGACCCAGTACTTC. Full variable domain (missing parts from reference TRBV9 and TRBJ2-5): DSGVTQTPKHLITATGQRVTLRCSPRSGDLSVYWYQQSLDQGLQFLIQYYNGEERAKGNILERFSAQQFPDLHSELNLSSLELGDSALYFCASSVSPGYETQYFGPGTRLLVL.